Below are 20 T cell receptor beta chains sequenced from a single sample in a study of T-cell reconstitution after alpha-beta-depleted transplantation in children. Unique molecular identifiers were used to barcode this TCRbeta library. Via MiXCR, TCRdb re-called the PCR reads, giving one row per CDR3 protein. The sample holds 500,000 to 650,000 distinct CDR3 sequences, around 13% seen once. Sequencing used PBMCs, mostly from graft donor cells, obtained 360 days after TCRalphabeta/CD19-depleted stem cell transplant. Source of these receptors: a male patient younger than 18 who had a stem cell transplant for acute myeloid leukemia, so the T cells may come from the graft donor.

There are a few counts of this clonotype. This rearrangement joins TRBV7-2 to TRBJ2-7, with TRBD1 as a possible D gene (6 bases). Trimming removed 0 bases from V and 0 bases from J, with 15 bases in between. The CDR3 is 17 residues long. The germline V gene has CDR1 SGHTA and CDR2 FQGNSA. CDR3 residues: CASSLALAGAPSYEQYF. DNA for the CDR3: TGTGCCAGCAGCTTAGCGTTAGCAGGGGCGCCCTCCTACGAGCAGTACTTC.

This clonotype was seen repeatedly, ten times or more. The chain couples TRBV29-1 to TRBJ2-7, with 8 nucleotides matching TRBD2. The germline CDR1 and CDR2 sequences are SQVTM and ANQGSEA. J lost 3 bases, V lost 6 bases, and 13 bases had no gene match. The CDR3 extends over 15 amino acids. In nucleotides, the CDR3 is TGCAGCGTCTCTATACTAGCGGTAGGACTCTACGAGCAGTACTTC. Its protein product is CSVSILAVGLYEQYF.

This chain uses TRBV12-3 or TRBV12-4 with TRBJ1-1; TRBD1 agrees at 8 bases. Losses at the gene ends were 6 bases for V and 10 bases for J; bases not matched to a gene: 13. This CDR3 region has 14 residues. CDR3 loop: CASSLGQGGSRAFF. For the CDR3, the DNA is TGTGCCAGCAGCCTCGGACAGGGAGGGTCGAGAGCTTTCTTT.

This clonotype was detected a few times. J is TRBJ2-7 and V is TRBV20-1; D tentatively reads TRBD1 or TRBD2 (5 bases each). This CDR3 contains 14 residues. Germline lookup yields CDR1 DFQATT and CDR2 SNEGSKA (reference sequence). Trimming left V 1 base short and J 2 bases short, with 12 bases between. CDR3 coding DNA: TGCAGTGCTAGAGGAACCCCGGGGCCCTACGAGCAGTACTTC. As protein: CSARGTPGPYEQYF.

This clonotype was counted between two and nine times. As DNA, the CDR3 is TGTGCCAGCAGTTTTCCCTTGGGACACCGCTCTGGGGCCAACGTCCTGACTTTC. Translated: CASSFPLGHRSGANVLTF. The V and J genes are TRBV28 and TRBJ2-6; D may be TRBD1 (6 bases). The CDR3 is 18 residues long. Germline CDR1 is MDHEN and CDR2 is SYDVKM. The ends were cut back, 3 bases at V and 0 bases at J, with 15 bases in the middle. The full variable domain, with the rest looked up from reference TRBV28 and TRBJ2-6, is DVKVTQSSRYLVKRTGEKVFLECVQDMDHENMFWYRQDPGLGLRLIYFSYDVKMKEKGDIPEGYSVSREKKERFSLILESASTNQTSMYLCASSFPLGHRSGANVLTFGAGSRLTVL.

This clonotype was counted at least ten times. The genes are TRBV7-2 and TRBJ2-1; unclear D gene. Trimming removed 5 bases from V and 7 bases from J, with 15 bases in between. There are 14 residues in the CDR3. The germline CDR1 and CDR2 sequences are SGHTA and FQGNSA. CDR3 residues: CASSRWFGTNEQFF. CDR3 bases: TGTGCCAGCAGCCGTTGGTTCGGTACAAATGAGCAGTTCTTC. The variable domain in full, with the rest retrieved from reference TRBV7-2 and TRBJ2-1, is GAGVSQSPSNKVTEKGKDVELRCDPISGHTALYWYRQSLGQGLEFLIYFQGNSAPDKSGLPSDRFSAERTGGSVSTLTIQRTQQEDSAVYLCASSRWFGTNEQFFGPGTRLTVL.

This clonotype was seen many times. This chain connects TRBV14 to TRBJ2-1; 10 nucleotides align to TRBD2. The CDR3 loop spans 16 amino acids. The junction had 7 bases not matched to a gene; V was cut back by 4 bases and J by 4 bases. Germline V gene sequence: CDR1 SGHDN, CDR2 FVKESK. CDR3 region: CASSRRTSGSYNEQFF. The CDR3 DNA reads TGTGCCAGCAGCCGTCGGACTAGCGGAAGTTACAATGAGCAGTTCTTC.

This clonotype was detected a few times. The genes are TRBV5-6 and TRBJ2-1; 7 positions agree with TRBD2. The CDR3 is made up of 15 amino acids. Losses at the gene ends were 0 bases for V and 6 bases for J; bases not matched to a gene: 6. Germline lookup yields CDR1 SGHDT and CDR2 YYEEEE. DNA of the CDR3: TGTGCCAGCAGCTTGGGGAATAGCGGGTCCAATGAGCAGTTCTTC. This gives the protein CASSLGNSGSNEQFF.

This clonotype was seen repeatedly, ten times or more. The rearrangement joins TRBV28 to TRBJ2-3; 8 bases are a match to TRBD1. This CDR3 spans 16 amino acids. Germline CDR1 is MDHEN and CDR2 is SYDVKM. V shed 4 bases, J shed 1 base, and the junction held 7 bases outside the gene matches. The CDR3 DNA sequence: TGTGCCAGCAGTTCTAGACAGGGGAGACGCACAGATACGCAGTATTTT. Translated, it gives CASSSRQGRRTDTQYF.

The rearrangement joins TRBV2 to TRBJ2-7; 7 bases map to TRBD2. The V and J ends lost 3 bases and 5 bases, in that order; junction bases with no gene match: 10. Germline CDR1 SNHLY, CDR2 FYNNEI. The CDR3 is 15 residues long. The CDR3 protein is CASSDEAGFVHEQYF. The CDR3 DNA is TGTGCCAGCAGTGACGAAGCGGGATTTGTCCACGAGCAGTACTTC.

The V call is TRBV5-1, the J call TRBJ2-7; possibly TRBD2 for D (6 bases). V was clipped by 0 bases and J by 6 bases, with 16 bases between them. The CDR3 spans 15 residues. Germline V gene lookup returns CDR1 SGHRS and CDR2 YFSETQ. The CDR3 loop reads CASSLGSAAGFEQYF. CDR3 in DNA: TGCGCCAGCAGCTTGGGAAGCGCGGCGGGATTCGAGCAGTACTTC.

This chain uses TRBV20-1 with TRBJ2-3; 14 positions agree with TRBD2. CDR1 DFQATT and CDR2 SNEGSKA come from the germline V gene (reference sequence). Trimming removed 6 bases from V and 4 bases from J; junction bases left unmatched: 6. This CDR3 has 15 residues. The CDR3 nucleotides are TGCAGTGCGAGACTAGCGGGAGGGCGGGCAGATACGCAGTATTTT. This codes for CSARLAGGRADTQYF.

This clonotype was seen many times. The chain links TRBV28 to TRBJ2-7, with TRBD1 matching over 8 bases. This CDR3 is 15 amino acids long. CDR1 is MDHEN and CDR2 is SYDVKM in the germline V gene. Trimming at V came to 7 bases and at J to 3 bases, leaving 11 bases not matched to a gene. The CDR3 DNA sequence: TGTGCCAGCACCAACCAGGACAGGGCATACTACGAGCAGTACTTC. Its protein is CASTNQDRAYYEQYF.

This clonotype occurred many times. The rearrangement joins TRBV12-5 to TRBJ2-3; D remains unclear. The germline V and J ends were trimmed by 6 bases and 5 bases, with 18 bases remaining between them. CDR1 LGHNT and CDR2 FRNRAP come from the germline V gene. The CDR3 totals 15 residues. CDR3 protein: CASGADATKGDTQYF. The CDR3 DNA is TGTGCTAGTGGCGCGGACGCGACCAAGGGAGATACGCAGTATTTT.

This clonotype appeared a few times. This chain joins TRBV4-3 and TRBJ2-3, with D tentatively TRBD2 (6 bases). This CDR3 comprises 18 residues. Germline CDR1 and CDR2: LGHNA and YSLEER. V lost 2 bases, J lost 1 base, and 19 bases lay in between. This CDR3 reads CASSQIVGGVPGTDTQYF. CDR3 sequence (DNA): TGCGCCAGCAGCCAAATAGTCGGCGGGGTACCTGGCACAGATACGCAGTATTTT.

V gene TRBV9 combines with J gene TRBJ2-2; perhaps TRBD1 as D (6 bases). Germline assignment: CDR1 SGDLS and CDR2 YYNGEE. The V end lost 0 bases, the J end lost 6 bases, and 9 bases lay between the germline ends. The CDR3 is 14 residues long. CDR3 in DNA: TGTGCCAGCAGCGTAGGTTGGGGGCCCGGGGAGCTGTTTTTT. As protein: CASSVGWGPGELFF.

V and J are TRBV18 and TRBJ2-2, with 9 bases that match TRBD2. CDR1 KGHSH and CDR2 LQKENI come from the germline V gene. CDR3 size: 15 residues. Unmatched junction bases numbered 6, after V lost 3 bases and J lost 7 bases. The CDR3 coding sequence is TGTGCCAGCTCACCGGGACTAGCCATTATCGGGGAGCTGTTTTTT. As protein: CASSPGLAIIGELFF.

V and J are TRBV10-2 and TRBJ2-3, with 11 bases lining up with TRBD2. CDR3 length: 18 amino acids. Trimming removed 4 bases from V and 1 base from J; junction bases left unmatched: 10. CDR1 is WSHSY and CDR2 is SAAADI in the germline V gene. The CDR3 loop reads CASSGTSGRMRGTDTQYF. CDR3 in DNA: TGCGCCAGCAGTGGTACTAGCGGGAGAATGAGGGGCACAGATACGCAGTATTTT.

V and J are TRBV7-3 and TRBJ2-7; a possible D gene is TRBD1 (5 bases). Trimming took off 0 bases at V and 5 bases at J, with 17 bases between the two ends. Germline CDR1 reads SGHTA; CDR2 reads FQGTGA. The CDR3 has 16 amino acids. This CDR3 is CASSLTVGTGGDEQYF. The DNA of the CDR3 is TGTGCCAGCAGCTTAACGGTCGGAACAGGTGGAGACGAGCAGTACTTC.

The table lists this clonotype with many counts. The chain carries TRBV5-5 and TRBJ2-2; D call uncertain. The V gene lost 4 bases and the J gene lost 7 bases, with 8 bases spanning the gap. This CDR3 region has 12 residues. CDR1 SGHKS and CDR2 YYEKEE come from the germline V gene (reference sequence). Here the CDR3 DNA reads TGTGCCAGCAGCGAGCACCACGGGGAGCTGTTTTTT. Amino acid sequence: CASSEHHGELFF.